This TCR beta chain was documented in a study of blood T cell repertoires in COVID-19. Across the study: There were acute and convalescent COVID-19 samples, and they came from the United States, Italy and Spain. From T cells, B-cell-depleted T cells, or PBMCs came the material, which was cDNA or gDNA.

Germline V gene sequence: CDR1 SGHNT, CDR2 YENEEA. This CDR3 has 15 amino acids. J lost 7 bases, V lost 6 bases, and 9 bases had no gene match. Original analysis: By means of reference gene primer amplification, nucleated cell counts were estimated. The table came from immunoSEQ multiplex PCR; TCRdb's copy has only in-frame clones and leaves some out. V, J and clone size are taken as reported in that table, and D and trimming were inferred from the DNA itself. Here the sample spans some 210,000 clones, roughly 78% being singletons. Only a few counts were recorded for this clone. This chain links TRBV11-3 with TRBJ2-1, with TRBD2 matching 10 bases. Sequenced sample: peripheral blood. The source of this sequence is a woman aged 40 to 50 with acute or convalescent COVID-19. The CDR3 coding sequence is TGTGCCAGCAGTTCCCTAGCGGGAGCTGGGAATGAGCAGTTCTTC. The encoded protein is CASSSLAGAGNEQFF.